This passage covers 31 T cell receptor beta chains from one sample sequenced in a study of blood T cell repertoires in COVID-19. Clones were sequenced by immunoSEQ multiplex PCR, and TCRdb holds only the in-frame ones, with some missing. Of around 93,000 clones in the sample, 75% to 85% are singletons; the top ten hold 4.1%. Source material: peripheral blood. Every receptor here comes from a man aged 60-69 years with acute or convalescent COVID-19.

The chain joins TRBV24-1 to TRBJ2-1; no clear D. CDR1 and CDR2 (germline): KGHDR, SFDVKD. There are 13 residues in the CDR3. Trimming shortened V by 3 bases and J by 9 bases, and 11 bases separated the two germline ends. CDR3 sequence reads: CATSDIVTTEQFF. DNA for the CDR3: TGTGCCACCAGTGATATAGTGACAACTGAGCAGTTCTTC.

V usage is TRBV5-8 and J usage is TRBJ1-4; D uncertain. CDR1 is SGHTS and CDR2 is YDEGEE in the germline V gene. Trimming stripped 0 bases from V and 8 bases from J, with 14 bases between. CDR3 length: 15 amino acids. Here the CDR3 reads CASSLGRGLVEKLFF. CDR3 DNA sequence: TGTGCCAGCAGCTTGGGCCGTGGTTTAGTCGAAAAACTGTTTTTT.

The chain is built from TRBV3-1 (or the pseudogene TRBV3-2) and TRBJ2-1; 9 nucleotides match TRBD1. Per germline, CDR1 LGHDT and CDR2 YNNKEL (reference sequence). This CDR3 spans 17 amino acids. The V segment lost 1 base and the J segment 10 bases; nucleotides outside the gene matches: 14. The CDR3: CASSQGGGQGSRREQFF. The CDR3 DNA follows: TGTGCCAGCAGCCAAGGAGGGGGACAGGGATCACGTCGCGAGCAGTTCTTC.

The chain carries TRBV21-1 and TRBJ2-6; the table assigns TRBD1, which was not confirmed against the DNA. TRBV21-1 is assigned pseudogene status. The CDR3 contains 18 residues. The CDR3 DNA reads TGTGCCAGCAGCAAAGGTAAACAGGGAAAATCTGGGGCCAACGTCCTGACTTTC. Its protein is CASSKGKQGKSGANVLTF.

CDR3 bases: TGTGCTCCACTGGGCGGGGATCAGCCCCAGCATTTT. This translates into CAPLGGDQPQHF. The chain carries TRBV7-7 and TRBJ1-5; D not resolved. The CDR3 contains 12 residues. CDR1 SSHAT and CDR2 FNYEAQ come from the germline V gene (reference sequence). The full variable domain, rest sourced from reference TRBV7-7 and TRBJ1-5, is GAGVSQSPRYKVTKRGQDVTLRCDPISSHATLYWYQQALGQGPEFLTYFNYEAQPDKSGLPSDRFSAERPEGSISTLTIQRTEQRDSAMYRCAPLGGDQPQHFGDGTRLSIL.

Written as DNA, the CDR3 is TGTGCCAGCAGCCCAGACAGGGCAGGCTATGGCTACACCTTC. Residues: CASSPDRAGYGYTF. This sequence joins TRBV11-1 and TRBJ1-2, with 7 bases matching TRBD1. With 5 bases clipped from V and 4 bases from J, the junction kept 7 bases outside the gene matches. The CDR3 has 14 amino acids. The germline CDR1 and CDR2 sequences are SGHAT and FQDESV (reference sequence).

V and J are TRBV14 and TRBJ2-1; D perhaps matches TRBD2 (5 bases). Trimming shortened V by 1 base and J by 9 bases, and 13 bases separated the two germline ends. Per the germline V gene, CDR1 is SGHDN and CDR2 is FVKESK. The CDR3 contains 14 residues. DNA for the CDR3: TGTGCCAGCAGCCAAGGTTCGAGGGTCAGTGAGCAGTTCTTC. Amino acids: CASSQGSRVSEQFF.

V is TRBV29-1 and J is TRBJ1-2; TRBD1 agrees at 10 bases. Germline CDR1 is SQVTM and CDR2 is ANQGSEA. V shed 5 bases and J 5 bases; nucleotides not matched to a gene: 5. The length of the CDR3 is 13 residues. CDR3 sequence reads: CSVPGTGVYGYTF. In DNA form, the CDR3 reads TGCAGCGTTCCCGGGACAGGGGTATATGGCTACACCTTC.

This clone has more than one count but fewer than ten. The chain joins TRBV5-1 to TRBJ1-1, with D possibly being TRBD1 (6 bases). Deletions cut 4 bases from V and 4 bases from J, with 17 bases between. The CDR3 spans 15 residues. Germline-derived CDR1 and CDR2 are SGHRS and YFSETQ. The CDR3 loop reads CASSPEGGLGTEAFF. The CDR3 coding sequence is TGCGCCAGCAGCCCTGAGGGGGGGCTCGGCACTGAAGCTTTCTTT.

V is TRBV9 and J is TRBJ2-2; D perhaps matches TRBD1 (7 bases). The germline V gene has CDR1 SGDLS and CDR2 YYNGEE. Trimming took 1 base from V and 3 from J, leaving 10 bases between them. This CDR3 comprises 15 residues. CDR3 sequence reads: CASSVQGGDTGELFF. The CDR3 coding sequence is TGTGCCAGCAGCGTACAGGGGGGTGACACCGGGGAGCTGTTTTTT.

Of note for this clone: Other DNA variants within this sample encode the same CDR3. CDR3 residues: CSVTGGAETQYF. In DNA form, the CDR3 reads TGCAGCGTGACAGGGGGCGCGGAGACCCAGTACTTC. The chain couples TRBV29-1 to TRBJ2-5, with TRBD1 matching 10 bases. This CDR3 has 12 residues. Germline-derived CDR1 and CDR2 are SQVTM and ANQGSEA. The ends lost 6 bases at V and 5 bases at J; junction bases unmatched: 3.

This chain connects TRBV18 to TRBJ2-3; weak D call: TRBD2 (6 bases). The CDR3 totals 15 residues. The germline gives CDR1 KGHSH, CDR2 LQKENI. Trimming removed 2 bases at V and 8 bases at J, with 17 bases between. CDR3 nucleotide sequence: TGTGCCAGCTCACCAATGCCGGGGGACGTAGGTACGCAGTATTTT. Protein: CASSPMPGDVGTQYF. Full variable domain (missing parts from reference TRBV18 and TRBJ2-3): NAGVMQNPRHLVRRRGQEARLRCSPMKGHSHVYWYRQLPEEGLKFMVYLQKENIIDESGMPKERFSAEFPKEGPSILRIQQVVRGDSAAYFCASSPMPGDVGTQYFGPGTRLTVL.

Only one count was recorded for this clone. The chain employs TRBV7-2 and TRBJ1-6, with D perhaps matching TRBD1 (6 bases). The CDR3 sequence is 14 residues long. Germline loops: CDR1 SGHTA, CDR2 FQGNSA. The germline V and J ends were trimmed by 1 base and 10 bases, with 11 bases remaining between them. The CDR3 region is CASSLVHRDSPLHF. CDR3 sequence (DNA): TGTGCCAGCAGCTTAGTACACAGGGACTCACCCCTCCACTTT. The full variable domain, completed using reference TRBV7-2 and TRBJ1-6, is GAGVSQSPSNKVTEKGKDVELRCDPISGHTALYWYRQSLGQGLEFLIYFQGNSAPDKSGLPSDRFSAERTGGSVSTLTIQRTQQEDSAVYLCASSLVHRDSPLHFGNGTRLTVT.

The genes are TRBV7-8 and TRBJ1-5; D gene unclear. CDR1 and CDR2 from the germline V gene are SGHVS and FQNEAQ. CDR3 length: 16 residues. V lost 5 bases to trimming and J lost 0 bases, with 14 bases between them. CDR3 residues: CASSARNGVSNQPQHF. In nucleotides, the CDR3 is TGTGCCAGCAGCGCGAGAAATGGAGTTAGCAATCAGCCCCAGCATTTT.

The DNA for the CDR3 is TGTGCCACCGTTTGGGGCGGGAGCGACAATGAGCAGTTCTTC. Protein sequence: CATVWGGSDNEQFF. The genes are TRBV15 and TRBJ2-1; TRBD2 aligns across 7 bases. With 8 bases clipped from V and 5 bases from J, the junction kept 9 bases outside the gene matches. CDR3 length: 14 residues. CDR1 LNHNV and CDR2 YYDKDF come from the germline V gene (reference sequence).

This sequence joins TRBV5-4 and TRBJ2-2; possible D gene TRBD2, 6 bases. The length of the CDR3 is 14 residues. The V end was cut by 3 bases, the J end by 7 bases, with 13 bases between. CDR1 and CDR2 from the germline V gene are SGHNT and YYREEE (reference sequence). CDR3 sequence reads: CASSWRREVGELFF. In nucleotides, the CDR3 is TGTGCCAGCAGCTGGAGGAGGGAGGTCGGGGAGCTGTTTTTT.

This chain links TRBV28 with TRBJ2-5, with D possibly TRBD2 on 5 matching bases. The germline V gene has CDR1 MDHEN and CDR2 SYDVKM. Between the trimmed V and J ends, which lost 2 bases and 4 bases, there was a span of 11 bases. There are 14 residues in the CDR3. This chain's CDR3 is CASSLTGNGETQYF. Here the CDR3 DNA reads TGTGCCAGCAGTTTAACGGGAAATGGAGAGACCCAGTACTTC.

V usage is TRBV6-5 and J usage is TRBJ2-2; 9 bases line up with TRBD2. V lost 4 bases to trimming and J lost 3 bases; unmatched junction nucleotides: 6. CDR3 length: 16 residues. Germline V CDR1 and CDR2: MNHEY, SVGAGI. Here the CDR3 DNA reads TGTGCCAGCAGTTCCGGGACTAGCATTGACACCGGGGAGCTGTTTTTT. Amino acids: CASSSGTSIDTGELFF.

This clone turned up a few times. The V gene is TRBV6-4, the J gene TRBJ2-3; 10 bases are shared with TRBD2. J lost 3 bases, V lost 4 bases, and 7 bases had no gene match. There are 16 residues in the CDR3. CDR1 and CDR2 (germline): MRHNA, SNTAGT. CDR3 in amino acids: CASSGASGSGTDTQYF. DNA for the CDR3: TGTGCCAGCAGTGGGGCTAGCGGGAGTGGAACAGATACGCAGTATTTT.

This rearrangement joins TRBV6-5 to TRBJ1-2; D ambiguous. The V end lost 6 bases, the J end lost 0 bases, and 5 bases lay between the germline ends. Germline CDR1 MNHEY, CDR2 SVGAGI. The CDR3 length is 12 residues. The CDR3 region has the DNA TGTGCCAGCAGACAGCCTAACTATGGCTACACCTTC. Its protein product is CASRQPNYGYTF.

V is TRBV7-9 and J is TRBJ1-1; a possible D gene is TRBD1 (6 bases). Trimming removed 5 bases at V and 6 bases at J, with 10 bases between. The germline V gene encodes CDR1 SEHNR and CDR2 FQNEAQ (reference sequence). The CDR3 sequence is 12 residues long. CDR3 loop: CASSRQESEAFF. CDR3 nucleotides: TGTGCCAGCAGCCGACAGGAGTCTGAAGCTTTCTTT.

The CDR3: CASKSRTVTEKLFF. DNA of the CDR3: TGTGCCAGCAAATCTCGGACAGTTACGGAAAAACTGTTTTTT. The J gene is TRBJ1-4, the V gene TRBV16; tentative D call: TRBD1 (6 bases). The CDR3 spans 14 residues. V shed 7 bases and J shed 8 bases, with 17 bases lying between them. CDR1 KGHSY and CDR2 FQNENV come from the germline V gene.

V usage is TRBV5-4 and J usage is TRBJ1-2, with D possibly TRBD1 on 5 matching bases. Trimming removed 0 bases at V and 3 bases at J, with 6 bases between. Looked up from germline, CDR1 is SGHNT and CDR2 is YYREEE (reference sequence). The CDR3 length is 13 residues. The CDR3 nucleotides are TGTGCCAGCAGCTTGGAGGGGCACTATGGCTACACCTTC. Amino acids: CASSLEGHYGYTF.

This clone showed up just a few times. The chain uses TRBV5-4 and TRBJ2-7; D may be TRBD2 (5 bases). Between the trimmed V and J ends, which lost 0 bases and 0 bases, there was a span of 7 bases. Per germline, CDR1 SGHNT and CDR2 YYREEE (reference sequence). This CDR3 contains 14 residues. The CDR3 here is CASSLAGSSYEQYF. The CDR3 DNA is TGTGCCAGCAGCTTGGCGGGGAGCTCCTACGAGCAGTACTTC.

The chain has TRBV6-5 and TRBJ2-7, with 9 positions matching TRBD2. Germline V gene sequence: CDR1 MNHEY, CDR2 SVGAGI. The CDR3 runs 15 residues. V was pared by 6 bases and J by 1 base, with 7 bases of the junction left unmatched. CDR3 sequence (DNA): TGTGCCAGCAGGAAATATCTAGCGGGATCCTACGAGCAGTACGTC. Its translation is CASRKYLAGSYEQYV.

The chain has TRBV6-5 and TRBJ2-5, with 16 bases matching TRBD2. V shed 6 bases and J 5 bases; nucleotides not matched to a gene: 3. The CDR3 covers 15 residues. Germline V gene lookup returns CDR1 MNHEY and CDR2 SVGAGI. CDR3 loop: CASRGLAGGVETQYF. CDR3 in DNA: TGTGCCAGCAGGGGACTAGCGGGAGGGGTTGAGACCCAGTACTTC.

The chain joins TRBV24-1 to TRBJ1-2; D not resolved. Germline values: CDR1 KGHDR, CDR2 SFDVKD. The CDR3 extends over 12 amino acids. Trimming took 4 bases from V and 4 from J, leaving 6 bases between them. Here the CDR3 reads CATSEPRYGYTF. The CDR3 coding sequence is TGTGCCACCAGTGAACCGCGCTATGGCTACACCTTC.

V gene TRBV5-1 combines with J gene TRBJ1-1; D is possibly TRBD1 (5 bases). Trimming took 0 bases from V and 13 from J, leaving 13 bases between them. Germline V gives CDR1 SGHRS, CDR2 YFSETQ. This CDR3 is built from 12 residues. The CDR3 here is CASSLAGGAGFF. CDR3 in DNA: TGCGCCAGCAGCTTGGCCGGAGGGGCCGGTTTCTTT.

This clone was seen more than once but under ten times. V usage is TRBV29-1 and J usage is TRBJ2-5; the D gene is possibly TRBD2 (6 bases). Germline values: CDR1 SQVTM, CDR2 ANQGSEA. V was pared by 1 base and J by 4 bases, with 10 bases between. There are 13 residues in the CDR3. For the CDR3, the DNA is TGCAGCGTTGAAGGCGGGGCGGGAGAGACCCAGTACTTC. Encoded protein: CSVEGGAGETQYF.

V usage is TRBV6-5 and J usage is TRBJ1-1; the D gene is possibly TRBD1 (6 bases). CDR1 is MNHEY, CDR2 SVGAGI, per germline. The V end lost 5 bases, the J end lost 5 bases, and 18 bases lay between the germline ends. This CDR3 is 15 amino acids long. This chain's CDR3 is CASSQPGGRKTEAFF. The CDR3 nucleotides read TGTGCCAGCAGTCAGCCCGGGGGGCGCAAGACTGAAGCTTTCTTT.

This rearrangement joins TRBV9 to TRBJ2-2; TRBD1 matches at 9 bases. Trimming at V came to 1 base and at J to 6 bases, leaving 7 bases not matched to a gene. The CDR3 runs to 16 residues. Germline V lookup: CDR1 SGDLS, CDR2 YYNGEE. This CDR3 is CASSVNPGQGAGELFF. CDR3 sequence (DNA): TGTGCCAGCAGCGTAAACCCGGGACAGGGCGCCGGGGAGCTGTTTTTT.